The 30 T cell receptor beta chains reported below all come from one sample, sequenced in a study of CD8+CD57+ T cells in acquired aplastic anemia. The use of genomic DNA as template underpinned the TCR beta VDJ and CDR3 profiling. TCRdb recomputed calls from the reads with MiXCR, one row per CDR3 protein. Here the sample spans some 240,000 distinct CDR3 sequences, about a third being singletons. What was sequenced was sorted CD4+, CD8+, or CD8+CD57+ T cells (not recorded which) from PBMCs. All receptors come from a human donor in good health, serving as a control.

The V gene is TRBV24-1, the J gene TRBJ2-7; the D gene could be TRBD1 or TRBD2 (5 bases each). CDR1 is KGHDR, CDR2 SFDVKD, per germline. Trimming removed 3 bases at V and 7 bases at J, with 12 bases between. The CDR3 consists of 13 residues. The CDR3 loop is CATSDGTYGEQYF. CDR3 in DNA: TGTGCCACCAGTGATGGGACCTATGGGGAGCAGTACTTC.

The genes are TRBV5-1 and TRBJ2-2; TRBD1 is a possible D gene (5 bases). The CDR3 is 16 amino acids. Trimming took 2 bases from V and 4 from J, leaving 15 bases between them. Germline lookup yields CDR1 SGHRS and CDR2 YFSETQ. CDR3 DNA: TGCGCCAGCAGCTTCTCACAGGTCGATCTCACCGGGGAGCTGTTTTTT. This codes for CASSFSQVDLTGELFF.

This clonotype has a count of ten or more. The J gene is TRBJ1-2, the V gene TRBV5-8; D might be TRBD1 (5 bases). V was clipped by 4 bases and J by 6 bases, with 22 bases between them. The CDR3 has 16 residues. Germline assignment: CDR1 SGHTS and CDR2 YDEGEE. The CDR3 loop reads CASSRRPYRGVNGYTF. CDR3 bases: TGTGCCAGCAGCCGACGACCTTATAGGGGCGTAAATGGCTACACCTTC.

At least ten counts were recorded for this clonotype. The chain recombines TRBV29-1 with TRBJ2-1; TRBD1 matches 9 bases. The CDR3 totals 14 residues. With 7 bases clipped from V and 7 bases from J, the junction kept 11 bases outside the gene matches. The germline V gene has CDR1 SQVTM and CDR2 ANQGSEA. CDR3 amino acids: CSARGQGGLNEQFF. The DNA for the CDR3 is TGCAGCGCTAGGGGACAGGGAGGGTTGAATGAGCAGTTCTTC.

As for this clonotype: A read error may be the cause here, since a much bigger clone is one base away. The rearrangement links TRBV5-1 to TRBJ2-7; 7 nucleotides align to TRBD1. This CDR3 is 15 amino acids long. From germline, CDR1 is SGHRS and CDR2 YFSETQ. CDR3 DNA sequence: TGCACCAGCAGCTTGGGGTGGGACAGCTCCTACGAGCAGTACTTC. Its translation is CTSSLGWDSSYEQYF.

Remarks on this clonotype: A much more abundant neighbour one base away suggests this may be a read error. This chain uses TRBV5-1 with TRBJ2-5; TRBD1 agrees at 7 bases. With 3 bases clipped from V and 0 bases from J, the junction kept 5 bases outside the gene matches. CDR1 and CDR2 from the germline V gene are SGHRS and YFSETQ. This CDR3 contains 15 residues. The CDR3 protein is CASSSPQGDQETQYF. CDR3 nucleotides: TGCGCCAGCAGCTCCCCCCAGGGGGACCAAGAGACCCAGTACTTC.

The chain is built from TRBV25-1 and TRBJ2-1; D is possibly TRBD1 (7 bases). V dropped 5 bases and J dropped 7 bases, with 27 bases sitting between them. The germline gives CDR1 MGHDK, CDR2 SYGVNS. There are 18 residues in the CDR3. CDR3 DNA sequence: TGTGCCAGCAGTTACTCGATGTCCCAGGGGGGCCGGGGGAATGAGCAGTTCTTC. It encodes CASSYSMSQGGRGNEQFF.

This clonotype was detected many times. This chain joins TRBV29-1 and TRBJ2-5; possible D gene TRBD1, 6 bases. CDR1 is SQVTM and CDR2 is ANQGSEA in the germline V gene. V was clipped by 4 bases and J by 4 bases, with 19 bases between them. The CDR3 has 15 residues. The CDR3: CSVVDSGVFGETQYF. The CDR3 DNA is TGCAGCGTTGTTGATTCAGGGGTTTTTGGAGAGACCCAGTACTTC. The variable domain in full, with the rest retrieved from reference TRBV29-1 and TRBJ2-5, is SAVISQKPSRDICQRGTSLTIQCQVDSQVTMMFWYRQQPGQSLTLIATANQGSEATYESGFVIDKFPISRPNLTFSTLTVSNMSPEDSSIYLCSVVDSGVFGETQYFGPGTRLLVL.

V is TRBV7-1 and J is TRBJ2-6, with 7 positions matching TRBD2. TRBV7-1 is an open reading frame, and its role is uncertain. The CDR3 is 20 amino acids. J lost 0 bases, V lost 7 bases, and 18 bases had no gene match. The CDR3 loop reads CASTQRGVPGLCSGANVLTF. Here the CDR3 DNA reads TGTGCCAGCACGCAGCGGGGAGTCCCCGGGCTGTGCTCTGGGGCCAACGTCCTGACTTTC.

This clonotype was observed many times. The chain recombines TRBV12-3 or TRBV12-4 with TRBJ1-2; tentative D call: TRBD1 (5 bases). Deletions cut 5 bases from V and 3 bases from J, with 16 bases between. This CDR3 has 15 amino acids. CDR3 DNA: TGTGCCAGCAGTAGGGACTTTACAACTTACTATGGCTACACCTTC. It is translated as CASSRDFTTYYGYTF.

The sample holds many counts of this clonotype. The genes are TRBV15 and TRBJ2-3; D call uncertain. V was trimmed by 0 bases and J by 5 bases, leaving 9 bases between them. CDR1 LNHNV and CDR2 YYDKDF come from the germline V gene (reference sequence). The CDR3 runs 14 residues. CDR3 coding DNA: TGTGCCACCAGCAGAGATTTGGGTGGAGATACGCAGTATTTT. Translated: CATSRDLGGDTQYF.

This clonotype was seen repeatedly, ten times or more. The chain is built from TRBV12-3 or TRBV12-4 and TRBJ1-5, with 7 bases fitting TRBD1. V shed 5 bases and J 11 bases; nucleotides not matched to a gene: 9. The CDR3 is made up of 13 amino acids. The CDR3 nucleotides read TGTGCCAGCAGTAGACAGGGAGATAGGACCCAGCATTTT. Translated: CASSRQGDRTQHF.

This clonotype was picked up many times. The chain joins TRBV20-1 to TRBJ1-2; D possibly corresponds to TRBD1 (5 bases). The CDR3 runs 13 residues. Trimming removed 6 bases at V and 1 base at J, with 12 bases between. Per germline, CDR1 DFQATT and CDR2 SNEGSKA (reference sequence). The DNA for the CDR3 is TGCAGTGCAGCACAGGACAATAACTATGGCTACACCTTC. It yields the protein CSAAQDNNYGYTF.

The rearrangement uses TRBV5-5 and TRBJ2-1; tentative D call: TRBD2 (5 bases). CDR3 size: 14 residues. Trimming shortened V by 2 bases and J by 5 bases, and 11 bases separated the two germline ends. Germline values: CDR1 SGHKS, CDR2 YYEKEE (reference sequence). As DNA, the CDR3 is TGTGCCAGCAGCTTAAGGACGGGAAACAATGAGCAGTTCTTC. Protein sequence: CASSLRTGNNEQFF.

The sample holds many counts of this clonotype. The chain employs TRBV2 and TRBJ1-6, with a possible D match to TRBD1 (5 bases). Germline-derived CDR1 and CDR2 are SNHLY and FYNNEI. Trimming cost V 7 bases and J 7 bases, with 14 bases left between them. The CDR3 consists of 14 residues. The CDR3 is CASMTDGTNSPLHF. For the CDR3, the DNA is TGTGCCAGCATGACAGACGGAACAAATTCACCCCTCCACTTT. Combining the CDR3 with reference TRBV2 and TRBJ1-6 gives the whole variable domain EPEVTQTPSHQVTQMGQEVILRCVPISNHLYFYWYRQILGQKVEFLVSFYNNEISEKSEIFDDQFSVERPDGSNFTLKIRSTKLEDSAMYFCASMTDGTNSPLHFGNGTRLTVT.

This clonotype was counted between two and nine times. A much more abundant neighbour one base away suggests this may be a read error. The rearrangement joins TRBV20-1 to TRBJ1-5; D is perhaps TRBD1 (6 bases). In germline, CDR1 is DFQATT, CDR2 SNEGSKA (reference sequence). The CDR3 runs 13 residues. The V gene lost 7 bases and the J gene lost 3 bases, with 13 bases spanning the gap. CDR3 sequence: CSVSGTPNQPQHF. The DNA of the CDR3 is TGCAGTGTTAGTGGGACACCCAATCAGCCCCAGCATTTT.

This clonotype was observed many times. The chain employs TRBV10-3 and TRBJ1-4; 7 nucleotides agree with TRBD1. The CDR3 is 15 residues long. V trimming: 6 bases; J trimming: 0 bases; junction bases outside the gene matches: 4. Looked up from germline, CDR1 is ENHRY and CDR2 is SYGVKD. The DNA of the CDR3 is TGTGCCATCAGGAGAGGACAGGCAACTAATGAAAAACTGTTTTTT. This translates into CAIRRGQATNEKLFF.

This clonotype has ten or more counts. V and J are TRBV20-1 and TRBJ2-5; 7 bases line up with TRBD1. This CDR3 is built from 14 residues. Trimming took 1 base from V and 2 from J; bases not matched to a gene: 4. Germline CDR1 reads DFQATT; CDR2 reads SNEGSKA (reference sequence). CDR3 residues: CSARGPGQQETQYF. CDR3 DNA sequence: TGCAGTGCTAGAGGTCCGGGACAGCAAGAGACCCAGTACTTC.

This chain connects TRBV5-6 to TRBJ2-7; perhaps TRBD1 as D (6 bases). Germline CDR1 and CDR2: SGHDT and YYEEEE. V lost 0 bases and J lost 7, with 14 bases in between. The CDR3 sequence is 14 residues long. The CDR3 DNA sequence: TGTGCCAGCAGCTTGGCCTGGGGGCTCGGGGAGCAGTACTTC. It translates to CASSLAWGLGEQYF. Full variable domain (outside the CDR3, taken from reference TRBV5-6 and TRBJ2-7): DAGVTQSPTHLIKTRGQQVTLRCSPKSGHDTVSWYQQALGQGPQFIFQYYEEEERQRGNFPDRFSGHQFPNYSSELNVNALLLGDSALYLCASSLAWGLGEQYFGPGTRLTVT.

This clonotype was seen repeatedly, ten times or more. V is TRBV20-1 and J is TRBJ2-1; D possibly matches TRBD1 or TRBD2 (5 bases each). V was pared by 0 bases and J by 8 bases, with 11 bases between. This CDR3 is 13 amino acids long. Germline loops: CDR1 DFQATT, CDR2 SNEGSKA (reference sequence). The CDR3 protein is CSARDIRGDEQFF. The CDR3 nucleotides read TGCAGTGCTAGAGATATACGGGGCGATGAGCAGTTCTTC.

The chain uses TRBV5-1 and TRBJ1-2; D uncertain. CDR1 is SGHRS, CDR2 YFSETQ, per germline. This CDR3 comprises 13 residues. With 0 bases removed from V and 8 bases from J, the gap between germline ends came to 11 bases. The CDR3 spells CASSLEAGGGYTF. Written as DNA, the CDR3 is TGCGCCAGCAGCTTGGAGGCGGGAGGGGGCTACACCTTC.

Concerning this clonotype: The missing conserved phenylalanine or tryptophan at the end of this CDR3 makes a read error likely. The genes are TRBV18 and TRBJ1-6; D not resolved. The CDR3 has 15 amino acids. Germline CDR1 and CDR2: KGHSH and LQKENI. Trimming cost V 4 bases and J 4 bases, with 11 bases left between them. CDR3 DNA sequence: TGTGCCAGCTCACGCCGGGAGGGTTATAATTCACCCCTCCACCTT. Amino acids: CASSRREGYNSPLHL.

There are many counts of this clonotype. In DNA, the CDR3 is TGTGCCAGCAGCGATAGGACGGCAACCTACGAGCAGTACTTC. The encoded protein is CASSDRTATYEQYF. V and J are TRBV3-1 and TRBJ2-7; D gene uncertain. Germline assignment: CDR1 LGHDT and CDR2 YNNKEL (reference sequence). V was cut by 5 bases and J by 2 bases, with 13 bases left in between. This CDR3 comprises 14 residues.

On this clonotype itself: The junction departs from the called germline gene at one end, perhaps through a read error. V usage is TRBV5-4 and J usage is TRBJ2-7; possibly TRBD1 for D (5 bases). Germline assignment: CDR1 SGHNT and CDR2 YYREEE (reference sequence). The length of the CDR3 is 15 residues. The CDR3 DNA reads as TGTGCCGGCAGCTTGGACCGGATAGGGGCCCGCGAGCAGTACTTC. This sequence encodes CAGSLDRIGAREQYF.

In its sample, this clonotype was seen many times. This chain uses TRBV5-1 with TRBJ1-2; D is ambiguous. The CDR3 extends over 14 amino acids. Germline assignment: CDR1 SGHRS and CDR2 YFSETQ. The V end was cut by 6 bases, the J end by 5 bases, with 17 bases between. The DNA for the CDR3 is TGCGCCAGCACCAACGGCAAGGGAGGGTATGGCTACACCTTC. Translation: CASTNGKGGYGYTF.

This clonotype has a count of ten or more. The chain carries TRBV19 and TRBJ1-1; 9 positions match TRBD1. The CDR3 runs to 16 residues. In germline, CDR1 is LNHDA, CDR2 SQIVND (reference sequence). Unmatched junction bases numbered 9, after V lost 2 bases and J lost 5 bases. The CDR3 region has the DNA TGTGCCAGTAGTATAACTTTCGGGACAGGGTTAACTGAAGCTTTCTTT. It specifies CASSITFGTGLTEAFF. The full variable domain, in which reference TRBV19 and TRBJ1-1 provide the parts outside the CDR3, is DGGITQSPKYLFRKEGQNVTLSCEQNLNHDAMYWYRQDPGQGLRLIYYSQIVNDFQKGDIAEGYSVSREKKESFPLTVTSAQKNPTAFYLCASSITFGTGLTEAFFGQGTRLTVV.

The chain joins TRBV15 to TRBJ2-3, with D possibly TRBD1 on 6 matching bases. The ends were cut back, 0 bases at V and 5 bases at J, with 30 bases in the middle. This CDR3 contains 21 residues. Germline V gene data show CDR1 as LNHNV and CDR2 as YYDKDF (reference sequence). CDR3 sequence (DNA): TGTGCCACCAGCAGAGATCGGGGATGGGGGCGCGGAATTCAGCATGGAGATACGCAGTATTTT. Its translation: CATSRDRGWGRGIQHGDTQYF.

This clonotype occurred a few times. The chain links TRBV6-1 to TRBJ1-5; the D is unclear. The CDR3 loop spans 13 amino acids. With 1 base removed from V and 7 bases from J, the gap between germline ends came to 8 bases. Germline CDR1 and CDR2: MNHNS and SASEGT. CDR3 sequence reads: CASSEDPQQPQHF. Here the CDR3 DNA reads TGTGCCAGCAGTGAAGATCCCCAACAGCCCCAGCATTTT.

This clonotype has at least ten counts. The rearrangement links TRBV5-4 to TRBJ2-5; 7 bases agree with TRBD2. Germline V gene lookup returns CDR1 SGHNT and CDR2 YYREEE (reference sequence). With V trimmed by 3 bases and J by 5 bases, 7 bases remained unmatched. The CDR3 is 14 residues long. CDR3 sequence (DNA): TGTGCCAGCAGCTGGTCCTCCGGGGGGGAGACCCAGTACTTC. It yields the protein CASSWSSGGETQYF.

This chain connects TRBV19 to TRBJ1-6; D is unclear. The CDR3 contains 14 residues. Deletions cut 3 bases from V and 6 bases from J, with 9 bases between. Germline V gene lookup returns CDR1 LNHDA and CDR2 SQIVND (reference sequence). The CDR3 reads CASSIKTANSPLHF. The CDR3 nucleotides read TGTGCCAGTAGTATCAAAACTGCTAATTCACCCCTCCACTTT.